This T cell receptor (beta chain) was identified in a study of T cell changes during pregnancy in multiple sclerosis. Using immunoSEQ multiplex PCR, the repertoire was profiled, and TCRdb retains in-frame clones only, with some absent. The table has roughly 42,000 clones, 85% to 95% seen once. Source: CD4+ T cells from peripheral blood mononuclear cells, taken after pregnancy. The TCR was taken from a female donor with multiple sclerosis, enrolled in a pregnancy study.

This chain's CDR3 is CASSAGSGTSNLNYGYTF. CDR3 DNA: TGTGCCAGCAGCGCTGGCTCTGGGACTTCAAATCTTAACTATGGCTACACCTTC. V usage is TRBV9 and J usage is TRBJ1-2; TRBD1 might be the D (5 bases). Looked up from germline, CDR1 is SGDLS and CDR2 is YYNGEE. The CDR3 runs to 18 residues. Trimming took off 3 bases at V and 1 base at J, with 22 bases between the two ends.